This T cell receptor beta chain was identified during a study of blood T cell repertoires in COVID-19. Method: immunoSEQ multiplex PCR; TCRdb's copy keeps in-frame clones and lacks some. The table lists about 150,000 clones, roughly 88% of them singletons. The CDR3 extends over 13 amino acids. V lost 7 bases, J lost 6 bases, and 9 bases stayed unmatched. CDR1 and CDR2 (germline): SNHLY, FYNNEI. This clone was counted a few times. This clonotype was sampled from a woman aged 25 to 39 with acute COVID-19. The chain couples TRBV2 to TRBJ2-7; 7 bases are shared with TRBD1. The sequenced sample was PBMCs or T cells enriched from blood (not recorded which). CDR3 residues: CASIPIPGGEQYF. Here the CDR3 DNA reads TGTGCCAGCATCCCGATCCCAGGGGGCGAGCAGTACTTC.